A single sample gave rise to the 28 T cell receptor beta chains below, sequenced in a study of blood T cell repertoires in COVID-19. Sequenced by immunoSEQ multiplex PCR; TCRdb stores in-frame clones only, minus some. Of about 300,000 clones listed, about 88% are singletons. The specimen was peripheral blood. The receptors here all came from a human donor with COVID-19, enrolled during active disease. The donor label of this sample is uncertain.

The chain is built from TRBV3-1 (or the pseudogene TRBV3-2) and TRBJ1-1; no definite D call. The V gene's germline CDR1 is LGHDT and CDR2 YNNKEL (reference sequence). Trimming pared 0 bases from V and 10 bases from J, leaving 9 bases between. This CDR3 comprises 12 residues. CDR3 in amino acids: CASSQDTRGAFF. In nucleotides, the CDR3 is TGTGCCAGCAGCCAAGATACACGGGGAGCTTTCTTT.

The chain couples TRBV7-3 to TRBJ1-1; 8 bases map to TRBD1. Germline lookup yields CDR1 SGHTA and CDR2 FQGTGA. This CDR3 is built from 14 residues. Unmatched junction bases numbered 4, after V lost 4 bases and J lost 3 bases. The CDR3 region has the DNA TGTGCCAGCAGCTCAGGGGGCCCTGACACTGAAGCTTTCTTT. Encoded protein: CASSSGGPDTEAFF.

This clone was seen more than once but under ten times. The chain uses TRBV18 and TRBJ2-6; TRBD1 matches 8 bases. Trimming cost V 3 bases and J 0 bases; bases outside gene matches: 7. Per germline, CDR1 KGHSH and CDR2 LQKENI. CDR3 size: 18 residues. The CDR3 DNA follows: TGTGCCAGCTCACCGGGTGGACAGGGCAGCTCTGGGGCCAACGTCCTGACTTTC. As protein: CASSPGGQGSSGANVLTF.

The CDR3 nucleotides read TGTGCCAGCAGCTTTGGACTAGCGGGTTCAGATACGCAGTATTTT. It specifies CASSFGLAGSDTQYF. The genes are TRBV7-2 and TRBJ2-3, with TRBD2 identical over 11 bases. With 3 bases clipped from V and 4 bases from J, the junction kept 3 bases outside the gene matches. The CDR3 has 15 residues. From germline, CDR1 is SGHTA and CDR2 FQGNSA.

The chain couples TRBV3-1 (or the pseudogene TRBV3-2) to TRBJ2-7; TRBD2 matches at 16 bases. V lost 4 bases to trimming and J lost 4 bases; unmatched junction nucleotides: 7. The CDR3 spans 17 residues. Germline CDR1 and CDR2: LGHDT and YNNKEL (reference sequence). The CDR3 reads CASSLGTSGRARYEQYF. DNA for the CDR3: TGTGCCAGCAGCCTGGGGACTAGCGGGAGGGCGAGATACGAGCAGTACTTC.

The chain couples TRBV4-1 to TRBJ1-2; D is perhaps TRBD1 (5 bases). V was shortened by 1 base and J by 2 bases, with 8 bases between the two germline ends. The germline CDR1 and CDR2 sequences are MGHRA and YSYEKL. The CDR3 consists of 14 residues. The CDR3 region is CASSQGGTNYGYTF. The CDR3 nucleotides are TGCGCCAGCAGCCAAGGGGGCACGAACTATGGCTACACCTTC.

This chain joins TRBV3-1 (or the pseudogene TRBV3-2) and TRBJ1-2, with 9 bases fitting TRBD1. CDR1 LGHDT and CDR2 YNNKEL come from the germline V gene (reference sequence). V dropped 5 bases and J dropped 2; count of bases not matched to a gene: 0. The length of the CDR3 is 13 residues. This CDR3 reads CASSGQGNYGYTF. In DNA form, the CDR3 reads TGTGCCAGCAGCGGACAGGGGAACTATGGCTACACCTTC.

The V and J genes are TRBV6-2 or TRBV6-3 and TRBJ1-5, with 7 bases identical to TRBD1. Trimming cost V 2 bases and J 2 bases; bases outside gene matches: 9. Germline V gene sequence: CDR1 MNHEY, CDR2 SVGEGT. The CDR3 is made up of 17 amino acids. As DNA, the CDR3 is TGTGCCAGCAGTTACGGGCTGACAGGGCGACGCAATCAGCCCCAGCATTTT. It translates to CASSYGLTGRRNQPQHF.

There are a few counts of this clone. This chain uses TRBV30 with TRBJ1-1, with TRBD1 matching 7 bases. V shed 4 bases, J shed 1 base, and the junction held 6 bases outside the gene matches. Germline V gene data show CDR1 as GTSNPN and CDR2 as SVGIG (reference sequence). The CDR3 has 14 amino acids. The CDR3 nucleotides read TGTGCCTGGAAGCTAGGACAGGCGAACACTGAAGCTTTCTTT. Translation gives CAWKLGQANTEAFF. Supplemented by reference TRBV30 and TRBJ1-1, the full variable domain reads SQTIHQWPATLVQPVGSPLSLECTVEGTSNPNLYWYRQAAGRGLQLLFYSVGIGQISSEVPQNLSASRPQDRQFILSSKKLLLSDSGFYLCAWKLGQANTEAFFGQGTRLTVV.

V gene TRBV27 combines with J gene TRBJ2-7, with a weak D call TRBD2 (5 bases). CDR1 MNHEY and CDR2 SMNVEV come from the germline V gene (reference sequence). The ends were cut back, 3 bases at V and 0 bases at J, with 12 bases in the middle. This CDR3 contains 15 residues. The CDR3 loop is CASSFGLADSYEQYF. CDR3 sequence (DNA): TGTGCCAGCAGTTTCGGTCTAGCCGACTCCTACGAGCAGTACTTC.

The V gene is TRBV12-5, the J gene TRBJ2-7; TRBD2 matches at 10 bases. Germline loops: CDR1 LGHNT, CDR2 FRNRAP. This CDR3 comprises 16 residues. J was trimmed by 4 bases and V by 2 bases; bases with no gene match: 8. The CDR3 sequence is CASGLRLGLAEYEQYF. In DNA form, the CDR3 reads TGTGCTAGTGGTTTGCGCCTTGGACTAGCGGAATACGAGCAGTACTTC.

The chain has TRBV2 and TRBJ2-2, with TRBD2 as a possible D gene (6 bases). Germline CDR1 reads SNHLY; CDR2 reads FYNNEI. The V end was cut by 5 bases, the J end by 5 bases, with 18 bases between. The CDR3 runs to 16 residues. CDR3: CASSRTTSVKTGELFF. In DNA, the CDR3 is TGTGCCAGCAGTCGGACTACCTCGGTAAAAACCGGGGAGCTGTTTTTT. Variable domain in full (rest from reference TRBV2 and TRBJ2-2): EPEVTQTPSHQVTQMGQEVILRCVPISNHLYFYWYRQILGQKVEFLVSFYNNEISEKSEIFDDQFSVERPDGSNFTLKIRSTKLEDSAMYFCASSRTTSVKTGELFFGEGSRLTVL.

The rearrangement uses TRBV11-3 and TRBJ2-3; D not certain. Germline CDR1 reads SGHNT; CDR2 reads YENEEA. The germline V and J ends were trimmed by 0 bases and 0 bases, with 4 bases remaining between them. The CDR3 consists of 14 residues. CDR3 sequence: CASSLERSTDTQYF. In nucleotides, the CDR3 is TGTGCCAGCAGCTTAGAGCGGAGCACAGATACGCAGTATTTT.

This chain joins TRBV5-6 and TRBJ2-3; tentatively, D is TRBD2 (6 bases). V was trimmed by 5 bases and J by 0 bases, leaving 16 bases between them. The length of the CDR3 is 16 residues. Germline values: CDR1 SGHDT, CDR2 YYEEEE. The CDR3: CASSTLGGTSTDTQYF. Here the CDR3 DNA reads TGTGCCAGCAGTACCCTTGGGGGGACTAGCACAGATACGCAGTATTTT.

The rearrangement joins TRBV10-2 to TRBJ2-5, with D maybe TRBD1 (6 bases). Deletions cut 9 bases from V and 2 bases from J, with 10 bases between. Germline CDR1 is WSHSY and CDR2 is SAAADI. The CDR3 extends over 12 amino acids. CDR3 residues: CASTGTQETQYF. The DNA of the CDR3 is TGCGCCAGTACCGGGACACAAGAGACCCAGTACTTC.

V usage is TRBV5-1 and J usage is TRBJ2-1; a weak D match, TRBD2 (6 bases). CDR1 and CDR2 (germline): SGHRS, YFSETQ. The CDR3 runs to 16 residues. V was shortened by 0 bases and J by 0 bases, with 10 bases between the two germline ends. For the CDR3, the DNA is TGCGCCAGCAGCTTGGTACCCGGGAGCTCCTACAATGAGCAGTTCTTC. This translates into CASSLVPGSSYNEQFF.

The V and J genes are TRBV7-2 and TRBJ2-5; D unclear. The CDR3 loop spans 12 amino acids. The V end lost 6 bases, the J end lost 1 base, and 6 bases lay between the germline ends. Germline V gives CDR1 SGHTA, CDR2 FQGNSA. CDR3 DNA: TGTGCCAGCAGTTCTAGCCAAGAGACCCAGTACTTC. Protein product: CASSSSQETQYF. Full variable domain (remainder filled in from reference TRBV7-2 and TRBJ2-5): GAGVSQSPSNKVTEKGKDVELRCDPISGHTALYWYRQSLGQGLEFLIYFQGNSAPDKSGLPSDRFSAERTGGSVSTLTIQRTQQEDSAVYLCASSSSQETQYFGPGTRLLVL.

The chain carries TRBV28 and TRBJ1-5; no clear D gene. The CDR3 runs 17 residues. V lost 7 bases and J 5 bases, leaving 24 bases between the germline ends. Germline V gene data show CDR1 as MDHEN and CDR2 as SYDVKM. The CDR3 here is CASTQLPPIGTHQPQHF. The CDR3 coding sequence is TGTGCCAGCACTCAACTCCCGCCGATCGGTACTCATCAGCCCCAGCATTTT. Based on the CDR3 plus reference TRBV28 and TRBJ1-5, the full variable domain is DVKVTQSSRYLVKRTGEKVFLECVQDMDHENMFWYRQDPGLGLRLIYFSYDVKMKEKGDIPEGYSVSREKKERFSLILESASTNQTSMYLCASTQLPPIGTHQPQHFGDGTRLSIL.

This rearrangement joins TRBV29-1 to TRBJ2-7; 7 bases are shared with TRBD2. Germline V gene data show CDR1 as SQVTM and CDR2 as ANQGSEA. V gave up 6 bases and J gave up 4 bases; unmatched junction bases: 9. This CDR3 comprises 13 residues. The CDR3: CSVGETAGYEQYF. The CDR3 region has the DNA TGCAGCGTCGGCGAGACAGCGGGGTACGAGCAGTACTTC.

The J gene is TRBJ2-1, the V gene TRBV24-1; TRBD2 aligns across 9 bases. Germline lookup yields CDR1 KGHDR and CDR2 SFDVKD. After removal of 7 bases from V and 7 bases from J, the junction contained 7 bases not matched to a gene. There are 14 residues in the CDR3. The CDR3 DNA reads as TGTGCCACCAGCACAGCGGGAGGTCGGAATGAGCAGTTCTTC. This codes for CATSTAGGRNEQFF.

The CDR3 nucleotides read TGTGCCAGCCAACCGAATCCGGGACAGGGCTACCAAGAGACCCAGTACTTC. Its translation: CASQPNPGQGYQETQYF. The genes are TRBV25-1 and TRBJ2-5; TRBD1 matches 9 bases. The CDR3 loop spans 17 amino acids. CDR1 MGHDK and CDR2 SYGVNS come from the germline V gene. J lost 0 bases, V lost 8 bases, and 13 bases had no gene match.

V usage is TRBV6-1 and J usage is TRBJ2-5, with 7 bases identical to TRBD1. This CDR3 has 14 residues. Germline CDR1 reads MNHNS; CDR2 reads SASEGT. J was trimmed by 4 bases and V by 2 bases; bases with no gene match: 4. The CDR3 region has the DNA TGTGCCAGCAGTGAACTTGACAGGGTAGAGACCCAGTACTTC. As protein: CASSELDRVETQYF.

This clone was found once. The chain carries TRBV5-1 and TRBJ2-5; TRBD2 might be the D (6 bases). In germline, CDR1 is SGHRS, CDR2 YFSETQ. With 0 bases removed from V and 5 bases from J, the gap between germline ends came to 8 bases. The CDR3 is 13 residues long. CDR3 in DNA: TGCGCCAGCAGCTTGGCCGGGAGTGAGACCCAGTACTTC. Translation gives CASSLAGSETQYF. The full variable domain, its missing parts supplied by reference TRBV5-1 and TRBJ2-5, is KAGVTQTPRYLIKTRGQQVTLSCSPISGHRSVSWYQQTPGQGLQFLFEYFSETQRNKGNFPGRFSGRQFSNSRSEMNVSTLELGDSALYLCASSLAGSETQYFGPGTRLLVL.

The chain couples TRBV7-8 to TRBJ2-1; a possible D gene is TRBD2 (6 bases). The CDR3 sequence is 15 residues long. V lost 3 bases and J 2 bases, leaving 11 bases between the germline ends. CDR1 SGHVS and CDR2 FQNEAQ come from the germline V gene. The CDR3 is CASSLSGAPYNEQFF. DNA of the CDR3: TGTGCCAGCAGCTTGTCGGGAGCCCCCTACAATGAGCAGTTCTTC. The whole variable domain, remainder taken from reference TRBV7-8 and TRBJ2-1, is GAGVSQSPRYKVAKRGQDVALRCDPISGHVSLFWYQQALGQGPEFLTYFQNEAQLDKSGLPSDRFFAERPEGSVSTLKIQRTQQEDSAVYLCASSLSGAPYNEQFFGPGTRLTVL.

This clone was seen only once. In DNA, the CDR3 is TGTGCCAGCAAGAGGATGACTAATGAAAAACTGTTTTTT. Translation gives CASKRMTNEKLFF. The chain links TRBV2 to TRBJ1-4; D is undetermined. Germline lookup yields CDR1 SNHLY and CDR2 FYNNEI. Trimming stripped 7 bases from V and 2 bases from J, with 8 bases between. This CDR3 is 13 amino acids long.

The V call is TRBV7-3, the J call TRBJ2-1, with D unclear. The germline gives CDR1 SGHTA, CDR2 FQGTGA. This CDR3 is 15 amino acids long. V was cut by 0 bases and J by 3 bases, with 9 bases left in between. The CDR3 coding sequence is TGTGCCAGCAGCTTAACTCCCGGTAGCTACAATGAGCAGTTCTTC. Its protein is CASSLTPGSYNEQFF.

The genes are TRBV6-5 and TRBJ2-1, with 16 bases aligning to TRBD2. This CDR3 has 15 residues. Looked up from germline, CDR1 is MNHEY and CDR2 is SVGAGI. The V gene end was trimmed by 6 bases and the J gene end by 8 bases; junction bases not matched to a gene: 4. In DNA, the CDR3 is TGTGCCAGCAGGAGGGGACTAGCGGGAGGGGATGAGCAGTTCTTC. Residues: CASRRGLAGGDEQFF.

This clone was counted once. The rearrangement joins TRBV28 to TRBJ2-7, with 12 bases fitting TRBD1. The CDR3 consists of 14 residues. Trimming cost V 10 bases and J 2 bases; bases outside gene matches: 6. Germline loops: CDR1 MDHEN, CDR2 SYDVKM. Here the CDR3 DNA reads TGTGCCACCGAGGGACAGGGGGCCCCCTACGAGCAGTACTTC. Amino acids: CATEGQGAPYEQYF.